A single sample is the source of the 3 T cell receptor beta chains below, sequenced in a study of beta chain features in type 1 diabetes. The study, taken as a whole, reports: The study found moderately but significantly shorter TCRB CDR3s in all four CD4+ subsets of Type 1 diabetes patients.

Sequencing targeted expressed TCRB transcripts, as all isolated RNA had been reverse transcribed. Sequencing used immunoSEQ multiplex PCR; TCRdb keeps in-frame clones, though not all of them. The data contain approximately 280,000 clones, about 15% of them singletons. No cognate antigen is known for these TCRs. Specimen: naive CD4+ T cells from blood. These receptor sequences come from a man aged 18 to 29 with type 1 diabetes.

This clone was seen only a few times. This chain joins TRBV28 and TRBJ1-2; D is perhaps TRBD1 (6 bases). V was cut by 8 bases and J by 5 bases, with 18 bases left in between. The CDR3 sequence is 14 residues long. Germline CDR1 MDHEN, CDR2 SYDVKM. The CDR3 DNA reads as TGTGCCAGCGGCTCCCCGTGGGGGCGATATGGCTACACCTTC. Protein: CASGSPWGRYGYTF.

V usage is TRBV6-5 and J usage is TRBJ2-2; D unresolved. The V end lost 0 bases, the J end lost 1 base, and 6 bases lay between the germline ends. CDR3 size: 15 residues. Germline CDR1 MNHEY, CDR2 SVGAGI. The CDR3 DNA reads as TGTGCCAGCAGTTACTCTACCGGGAACACCGGGGAGCTGTTTTTT. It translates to CASSYSTGNTGELFF.

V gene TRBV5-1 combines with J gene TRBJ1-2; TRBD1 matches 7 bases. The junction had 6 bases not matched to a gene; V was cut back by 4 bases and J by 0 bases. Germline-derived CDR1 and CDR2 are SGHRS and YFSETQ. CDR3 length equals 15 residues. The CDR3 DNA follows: TGCGCCAGCAGCCCCGGGGACAGAGCTAACTATGGCTACACCTTC. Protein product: CASSPGDRANYGYTF.